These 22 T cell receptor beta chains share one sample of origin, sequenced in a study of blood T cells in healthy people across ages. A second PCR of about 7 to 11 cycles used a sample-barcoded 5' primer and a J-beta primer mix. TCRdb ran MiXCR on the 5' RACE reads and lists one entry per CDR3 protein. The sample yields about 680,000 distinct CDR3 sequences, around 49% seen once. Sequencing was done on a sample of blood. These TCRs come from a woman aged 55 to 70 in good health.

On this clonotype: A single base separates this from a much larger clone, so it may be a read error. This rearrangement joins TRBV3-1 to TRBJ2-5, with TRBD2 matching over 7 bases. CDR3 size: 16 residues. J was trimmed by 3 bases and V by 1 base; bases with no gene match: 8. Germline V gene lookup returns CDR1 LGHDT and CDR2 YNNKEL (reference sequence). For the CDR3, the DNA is TGTGCCAGCAGCCAAGCTTGGCGAGCGGGGAAAGAGACCCAGTACTTC. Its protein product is CASSQAWRAGKETQYF.

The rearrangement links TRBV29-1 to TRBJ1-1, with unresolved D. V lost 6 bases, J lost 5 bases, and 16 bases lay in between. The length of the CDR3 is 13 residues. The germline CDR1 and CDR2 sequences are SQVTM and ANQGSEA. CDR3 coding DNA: TGCAGCGTGAATACACTGGCGAGTACTGAAGCTTTCTTT. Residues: CSVNTLASTEAFF.

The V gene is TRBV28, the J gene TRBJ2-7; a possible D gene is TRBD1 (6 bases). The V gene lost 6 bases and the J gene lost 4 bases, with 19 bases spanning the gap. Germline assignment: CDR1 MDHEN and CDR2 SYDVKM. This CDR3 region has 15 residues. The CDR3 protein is CASSLTGPGQYEQYF. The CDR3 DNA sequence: TGTGCCAGCAGCTTAACTGGCCCAGGACAGTACGAGCAGTACTTC.

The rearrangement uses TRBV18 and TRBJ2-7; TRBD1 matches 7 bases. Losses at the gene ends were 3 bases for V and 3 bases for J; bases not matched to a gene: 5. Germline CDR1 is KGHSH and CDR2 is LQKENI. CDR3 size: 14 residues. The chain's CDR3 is CASSPGTVGYEQYF. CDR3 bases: TGTGCCAGCTCACCCGGGACAGTCGGCTACGAGCAGTACTTC.

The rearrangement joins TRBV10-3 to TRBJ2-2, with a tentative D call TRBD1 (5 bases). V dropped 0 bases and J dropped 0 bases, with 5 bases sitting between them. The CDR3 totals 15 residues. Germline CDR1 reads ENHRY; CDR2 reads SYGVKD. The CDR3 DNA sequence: TGTGCCATCAGTGAGTCGACAGCGAACACCGGGGAGCTGTTTTTT. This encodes CAISESTANTGELFF.

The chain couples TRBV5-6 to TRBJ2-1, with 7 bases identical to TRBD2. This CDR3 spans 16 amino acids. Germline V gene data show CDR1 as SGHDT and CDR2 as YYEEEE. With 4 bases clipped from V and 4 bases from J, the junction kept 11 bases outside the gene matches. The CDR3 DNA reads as TGTGCCAGCAGCGGTAGGCGGGAGTTCGCGTACAATGAGCAGTTCTTC. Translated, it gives CASSGRREFAYNEQFF.

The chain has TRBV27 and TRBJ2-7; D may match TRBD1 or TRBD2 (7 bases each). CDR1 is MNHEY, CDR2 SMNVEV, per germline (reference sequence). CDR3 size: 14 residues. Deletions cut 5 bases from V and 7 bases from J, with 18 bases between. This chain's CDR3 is CASSQQSGGGEQYF. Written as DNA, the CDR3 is TGTGCCAGCAGTCAGCAATCAGGGGGAGGGGAGCAGTACTTC.

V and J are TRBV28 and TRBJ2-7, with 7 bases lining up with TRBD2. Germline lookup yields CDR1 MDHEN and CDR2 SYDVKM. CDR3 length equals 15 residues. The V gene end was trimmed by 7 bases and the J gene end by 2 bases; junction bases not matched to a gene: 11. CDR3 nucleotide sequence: TGTGCCAGCACCATCCCTAGCGGCTTAACCTACGAGCAGTACTTC. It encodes CASTIPSGLTYEQYF.

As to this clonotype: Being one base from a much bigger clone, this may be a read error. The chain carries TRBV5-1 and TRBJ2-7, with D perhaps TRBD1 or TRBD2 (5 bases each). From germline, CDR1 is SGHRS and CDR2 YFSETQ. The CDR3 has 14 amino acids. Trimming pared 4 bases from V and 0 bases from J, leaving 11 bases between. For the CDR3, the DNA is TGCGCCAGCAGCCCCGGGACGTTCTCCTACGAGCAGTACTTC. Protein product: CASSPGTFSYEQYF.

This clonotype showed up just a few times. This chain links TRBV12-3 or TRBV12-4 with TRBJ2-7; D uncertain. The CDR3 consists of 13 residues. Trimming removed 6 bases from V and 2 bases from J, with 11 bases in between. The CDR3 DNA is TGTGCCAGCAGGGACCCCTATACCTACGAGCAGTACTTC. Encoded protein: CASRDPYTYEQYF.

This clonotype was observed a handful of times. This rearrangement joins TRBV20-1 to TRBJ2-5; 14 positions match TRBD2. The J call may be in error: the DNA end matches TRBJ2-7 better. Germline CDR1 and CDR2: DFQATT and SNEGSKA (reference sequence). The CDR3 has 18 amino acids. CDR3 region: CSAIGAGPRGLAGVEQYF. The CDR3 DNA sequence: TGCAGTGCTATAGGCGCCGGACCGAGGGGACTAGCGGGAGTCGAGCAGTACTTC.

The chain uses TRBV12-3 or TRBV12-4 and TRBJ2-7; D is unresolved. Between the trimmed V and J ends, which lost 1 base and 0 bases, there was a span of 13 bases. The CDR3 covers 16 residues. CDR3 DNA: TGTGCCAGCAGTTTAGTTGGGCTAGAGACCTCCTACGAGCAGTACTTC. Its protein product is CASSLVGLETSYEQYF.

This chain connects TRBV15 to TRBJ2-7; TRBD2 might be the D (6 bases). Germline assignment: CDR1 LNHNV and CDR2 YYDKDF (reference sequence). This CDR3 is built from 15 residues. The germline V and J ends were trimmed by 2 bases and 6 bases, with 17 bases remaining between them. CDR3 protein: CATSRTRDFIREQYF. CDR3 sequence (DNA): TGTGCCACCAGCAGAACCCGGGACTTCATCCGCGAGCAGTACTTC.

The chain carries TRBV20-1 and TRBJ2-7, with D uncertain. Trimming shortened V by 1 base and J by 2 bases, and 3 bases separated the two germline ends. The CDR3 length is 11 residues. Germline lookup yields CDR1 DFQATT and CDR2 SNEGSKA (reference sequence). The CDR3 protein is CSARVTYEQYF. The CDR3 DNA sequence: TGCAGTGCTAGAGTGACCTACGAGCAGTACTTC.

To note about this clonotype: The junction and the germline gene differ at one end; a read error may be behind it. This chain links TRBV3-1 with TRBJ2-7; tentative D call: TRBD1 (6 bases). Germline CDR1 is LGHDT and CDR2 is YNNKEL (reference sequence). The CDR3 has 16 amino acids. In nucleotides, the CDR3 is TGTGCCAGCGGCCAAGGTCAGGGGTATTTTGCGAACGAGCAGTACTTC. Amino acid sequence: CASGQGQGYFANEQYF.

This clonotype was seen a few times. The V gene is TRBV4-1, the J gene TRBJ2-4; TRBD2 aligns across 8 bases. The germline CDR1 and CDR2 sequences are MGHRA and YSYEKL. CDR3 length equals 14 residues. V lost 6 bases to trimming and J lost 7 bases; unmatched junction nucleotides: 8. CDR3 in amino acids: CASRGLDRQNIQYF. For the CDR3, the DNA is TGCGCCAGCAGGGGACTAGATCGGCAGAACATTCAGTACTTC.

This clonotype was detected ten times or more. The CDR3: CSARDPNPSEQYF. CDR3 coding DNA: TGCAGTGCTAGAGATCCGAATCCTAGCGAGCAGTACTTC. The chain carries TRBV20-1 and TRBJ2-7; D is unclear. Germline V gene sequence: CDR1 DFQATT, CDR2 SNEGSKA (reference sequence). Deletions cut 0 bases from V and 6 bases from J, with 12 bases between. There are 13 residues in the CDR3.

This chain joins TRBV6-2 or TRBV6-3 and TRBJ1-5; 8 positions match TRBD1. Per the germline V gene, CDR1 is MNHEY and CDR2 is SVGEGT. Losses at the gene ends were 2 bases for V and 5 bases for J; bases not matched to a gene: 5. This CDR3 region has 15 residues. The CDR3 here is CASSYGTGIDQPQHF. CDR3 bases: TGTGCCAGCAGTTACGGGACAGGAATAGATCAGCCCCAGCATTTT.

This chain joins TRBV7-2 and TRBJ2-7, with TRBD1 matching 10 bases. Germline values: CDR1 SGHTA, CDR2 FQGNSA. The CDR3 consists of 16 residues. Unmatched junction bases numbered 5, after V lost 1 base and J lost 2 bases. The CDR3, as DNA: TGTGCCAGCAGCTTAGGAGACAGGGGGCAAGCCTACGAGCAGTACTTC. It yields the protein CASSLGDRGQAYEQYF.

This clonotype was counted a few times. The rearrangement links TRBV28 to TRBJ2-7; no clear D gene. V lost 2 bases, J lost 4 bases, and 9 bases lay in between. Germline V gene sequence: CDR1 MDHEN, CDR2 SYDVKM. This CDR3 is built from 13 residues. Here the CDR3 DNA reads TGTGCCAGCAGTTTAGAGAAAGGGTACGAGCAGTACTTC. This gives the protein CASSLEKGYEQYF.

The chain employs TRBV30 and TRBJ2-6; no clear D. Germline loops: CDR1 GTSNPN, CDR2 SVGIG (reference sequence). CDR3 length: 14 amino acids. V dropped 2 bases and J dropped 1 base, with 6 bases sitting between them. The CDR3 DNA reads TGTGCCTGGAGTAAGAGGTCTGGGGCCAACGTCCTGACTTTC. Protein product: CAWSKRSGANVLTF.

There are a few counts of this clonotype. The DNA of the CDR3 is TGCAGCGTTGCGCCGACAGGTACCTACAATGAGCAGTTCTTC. It encodes CSVAPTGTYNEQFF. V gene TRBV29-1 combines with J gene TRBJ2-1, with TRBD1 as a possible D gene (6 bases). The ends were cut back, 4 bases at V and 2 bases at J, with 12 bases in the middle. Germline CDR1 and CDR2: SQVTM and ANQGSEA. The CDR3 sequence is 14 residues long.